Presented here are 3 T cell receptor beta chains from one specimen sequenced in a study of radiotherapy plus CTLA-4 blockade in lung cancer. TCRdb's copy holds only in-frame clones and misses some; the assay was immunoSEQ multiplex PCR. Among about 100,000 clones, under 90% were seen once, and the ten largest hold 0.65% to 0.9%. The sample here was peripheral blood, taken from a patient treated with radiotherapy plus ipilimumab. These receptors were obtained from a human donor with non-small cell lung cancer who had stable disease on radiotherapy plus ipilimumab.

V usage is TRBV30 and J usage is TRBJ2-1, with 9 bases fitting TRBD2. Germline trimming cut 1 base from V and 0 bases from J; bases unmatched to any gene: 1. The germline V gene encodes CDR1 GTSNPN and CDR2 SVGIG (reference sequence). CDR3 length equals 15 residues. CDR3 protein: CAWSDSGSSYNEQFF. CDR3 DNA: TGTGCCTGGAGTGATAGCGGGAGCTCCTACAATGAGCAGTTCTTC.

The chain links TRBV7-8 to TRBJ1-1, with TRBD1 matching 9 bases. Germline V gene sequence: CDR1 SGHVS, CDR2 FQNEAQ. The CDR3 runs to 14 residues. The trim removed 7 bases at V and 5 bases at J, leaving 8 bases unmatched. In DNA form, the CDR3 reads TGTGCCAGCACCGCCACCGGGACAGGGACTGAAGCTTTCTTT. Translation gives CASTATGTGTEAFF.

This clone was detected a few times. The chain combines TRBV28 with TRBJ2-7, with TRBD1 matching 10 bases. V lost 5 bases to trimming and J lost 3 bases; unmatched junction nucleotides: 16. CDR3 length equals 18 residues. The germline CDR1 and CDR2 sequences are MDHEN and SYDVKM. This chain's CDR3 is CASSTTGGGGRAIYEQYF. DNA for the CDR3: TGTGCCAGCAGTACGACAGGGGGCGGTGGGAGGGCCATCTACGAGCAGTACTTC.